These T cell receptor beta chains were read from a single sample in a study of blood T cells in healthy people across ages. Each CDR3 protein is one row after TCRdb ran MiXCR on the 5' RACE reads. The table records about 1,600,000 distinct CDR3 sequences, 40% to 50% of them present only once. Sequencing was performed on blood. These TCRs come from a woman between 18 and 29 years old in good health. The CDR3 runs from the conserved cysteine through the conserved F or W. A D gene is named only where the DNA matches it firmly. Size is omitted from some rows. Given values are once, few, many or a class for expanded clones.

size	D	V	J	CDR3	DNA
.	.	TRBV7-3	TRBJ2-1	CASSTNPSPEYNEQFF	TGTGCCAGCAGTACAAATCCTAGCCCCGAATACAATGAGCAGTTCTTC
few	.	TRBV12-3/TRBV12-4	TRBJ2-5	CASSFRQKETQYF	TGTGCCAGCAGTTTCCGGCAAAAAGAGACCCAGTACTTC
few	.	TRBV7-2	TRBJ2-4	CASSLAGMADPTKNIQYF	TGTGCCAGCAGCTTAGCCGGGATGGCGGACCCAACCAAAAACATTCAGTACTTC
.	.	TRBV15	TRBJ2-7	CATSRVVGGEQYF	TGTGCCACCAGCAGAGTAGTAGGGGGCGAGCAGTACTTC
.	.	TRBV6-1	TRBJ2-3	CASSEEGRVTDTQYF	TGTGCCAGCAGTGAAGAAGGCAGGGTCACAGATACGCAGTATTTT
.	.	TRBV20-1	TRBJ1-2	CSARGGPGGGYTF	TGCAGTGCTAGAGGAGGTCCCGGCGGGGGCTACACCTTC
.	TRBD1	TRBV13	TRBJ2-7	CASSPSWTGHYEQYF	TGTGCCAGCAGCCCCTCTTGGACAGGCCATTACGAGCAGTACTTC
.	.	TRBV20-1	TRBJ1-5	CSASPGNNQPQHF	TGCAGTGCTAGTCCGGGGAACAATCAGCCCCAGCATTTT
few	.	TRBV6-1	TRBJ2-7	CASSEEGTSYEQYF	TGTGCCAGCAGTGAGGAGGGGACCTCCTACGAGCAGTACTTC
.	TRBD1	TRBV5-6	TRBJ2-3	CASSEGDSLVTDTQYF	TGTGCCAGCAGCGAGGGGGACAGCCTTGTCACAGATACGCAGTATTTT
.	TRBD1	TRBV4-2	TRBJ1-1	CASTLGTGVNTEAFF	TGTGCCAGCACCCTTGGGACAGGGGTGAACACTGAAGCTTTCTTT
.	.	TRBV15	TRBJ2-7	CATSRDLGQGLRSYEQYF	TGTGCCACCAGCAGAGATCTAGGGCAGGGTCTTCGATCCTACGAGCAGTACTTC
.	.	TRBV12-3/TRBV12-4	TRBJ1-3	CASSFMRPGNTIYF	TGTGCCAGCAGTTTTATGAGGCCTGGAAACACCATATATTTT
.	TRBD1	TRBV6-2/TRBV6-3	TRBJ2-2	CASSYVGQGATGELFF	TGTGCCAGCAGTTACGTGGGACAGGGGGCCACCGGGGAGCTGTTTTTT
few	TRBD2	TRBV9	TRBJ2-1	CASSFLAGAPYNEQFF	TGTGCCAGCAGCTTTTTAGCGGGAGCACCCTACAATGAGCAGTTCTTC
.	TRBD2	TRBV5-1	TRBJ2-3	CASSPPSGGGDTQYF	TGCGCCAGCAGTCCTCCTAGCGGGGGCGGAGATACGCAGTATTTT
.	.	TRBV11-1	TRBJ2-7	CASSSDIGEQYF	TGTGCCAGCAGCTCGGACATTGGCGAGCAGTACTTC
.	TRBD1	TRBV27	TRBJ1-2	CASSHRDRVGYTF	TGTGCCAGCAGCCACCGGGACAGGGTTGGCTACACCTTC
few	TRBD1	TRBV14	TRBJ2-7	CASSQPTGKQYF	TGTGCCAGCAGCCAACCGACAGGGAAGCAGTACTTC
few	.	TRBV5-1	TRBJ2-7	CASSLVGAGSYEQYF	TGCGCCAGCAGCTTGGTTGGGGCGGGATCGTACGAGCAGTACTTC
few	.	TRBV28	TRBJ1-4	CASSTAGATNEKLFF	TGTGCCAGCAGCACGGCGGGGGCAACTAATGAAAAACTGTTTTTT
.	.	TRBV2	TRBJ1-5	CASSGVNSNQPQHF	TGTGCCAGCAGTGGGGTAAATAGCAATCAGCCCCAGCATTTT
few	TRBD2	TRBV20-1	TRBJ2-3	CSAHPTSGYTDTQYF	TGCAGTGCCCACCCGACTAGCGGGTACACAGATACGCAGTATTTT
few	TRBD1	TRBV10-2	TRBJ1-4	CASSRTTGASEKLFF	TGCGCCAGCAGTAGAACGACAGGGGCGTCGGAAAAACTGTTTTTT
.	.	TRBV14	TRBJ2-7	CASSPLANHEQYF	TGTGCCAGCAGCCCTCTGGCCAACCACGAGCAGTACTTC
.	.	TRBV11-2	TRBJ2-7	CASSLDLAPGLEQYF	TGTGCCAGCAGCTTAGATCTTGCGCCGGGGCTCGAGCAGTACTTC
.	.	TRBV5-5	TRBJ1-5	CASSLRGEGDQPQHF	TGTGCCAGCAGCTTGCGGGGGGAGGGCGATCAGCCCCAGCATTTT
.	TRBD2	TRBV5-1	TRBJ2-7	CASSFASGDYEQYF	TGCGCCAGCAGCTTCGCTAGCGGCGACTACGAGCAGTACTTC
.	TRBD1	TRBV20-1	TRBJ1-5	CSAPGDRGSWYSNQPQHF	TGCAGTGCTCCTGGGGACAGGGGGAGCTGGTATAGCAATCAGCCCCAGCATTTT
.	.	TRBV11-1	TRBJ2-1	CASSPQSPVTQFF	TGTGCCAGCAGCCCTCAGAGTCCAGTGACCCAGTTCTTC
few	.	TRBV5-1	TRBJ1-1	CASSRTSREAFF	TGCGCCAGCAGCAGGACCTCGAGAGAAGCTTTCTTT
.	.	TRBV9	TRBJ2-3	CTSSPRTLADTQYF	TGTACCAGCAGCCCCCGGACGTTAGCAGATACGCAGTATTTT
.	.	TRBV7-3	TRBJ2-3	CASSLAATTDPTDTQYF	TGTGCCAGCAGCTTAGCAGCGACAACTGATCCCACAGATACGCAGTATTTT
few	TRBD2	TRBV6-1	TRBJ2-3	CASSQLLRESTDTQYF	TGTGCCAGCAGCCAGCTCTTGCGGGAGAGCACAGATACGCAGTATTTT
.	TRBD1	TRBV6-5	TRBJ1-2	CASRWDRGGGYTF	TGTGCCAGCAGATGGGACAGGGGGGGGGGCTACACCTTC
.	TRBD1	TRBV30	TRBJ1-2	CAWSRGTASYTF	TGTGCCTGGAGTAGGGGGACAGCCAGCTACACCTTC
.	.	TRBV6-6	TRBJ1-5	CASSLGPGESNQPQHF	TGTGCCAGCAGTTTAGGCCCCGGAGAGAGCAATCAGCCCCAGCATTTT
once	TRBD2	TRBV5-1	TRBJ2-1	CASWGGGPYNEQFF	TGCGCCAGCTGGGGCGGGGGGCCCTACAATGAGCAGTTCTTC
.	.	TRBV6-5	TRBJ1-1	CASSYSEGGPLNTEAFF	TGTGCCAGCAGTTACTCTGAGGGGGGACCTCTGAACACTGAAGCTTTCTTT
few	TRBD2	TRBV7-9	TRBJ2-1	CASSSNRPTSGSTNEQFF	TGTGCCAGCAGCTCTAACCGTCCGACTAGCGGGAGTACGAATGAGCAGTTCTTC
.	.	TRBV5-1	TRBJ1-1	CASSVKFGLSSSNTEAFF	TGCGCCAGCAGCGTAAAGTTCGGACTCAGCAGTTCAAACACTGAAGCTTTCTTT
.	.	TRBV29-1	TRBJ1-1	CSVGPYLGGTEAFF	TGCAGCGTTGGACCATATCTCGGCGGCACTGAAGCTTTCTTT
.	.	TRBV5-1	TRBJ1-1	CASSLPQVQNTEAFF	TGCGCCAGCAGCCTTCCCCAGGTCCAGAACACTGAAGCTTTCTTT
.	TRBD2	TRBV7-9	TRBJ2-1	CASSLLGPSGSYNEQFF	TGTGCCAGCAGCTTATTGGGTCCCAGCGGGAGTTACAATGAGCAGTTCTTC
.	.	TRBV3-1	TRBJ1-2	CASSQFRGYGYTF	TGTGCCAGCAGCCAATTCAGGGGCTATGGCTACACCTTC
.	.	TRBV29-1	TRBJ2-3	CGVEPSVDTDTQYF	TGCGGCGTTGAGCCCAGCGTCGACACAGATACGCAGTATTTT